The 23 T cell receptor beta chains given below trace back to one sample, sequenced in a study of T cell responses to AZD1222 COVID-19 vaccine. Clones were sequenced by immunoSEQ multiplex PCR, and TCRdb holds only the in-frame ones, with some missing. The sample consists of 150,000 to 170,000 clones, roughly nine tenths of them appearing once. Sequencing used peripheral blood, obtained on day 0 of MenACWY control vaccination. These receptors all come from an adult in good health.

This chain uses TRBV14 with TRBJ1-1; D not resolved. Per germline, CDR1 SGHDN and CDR2 FVKESK. CDR3 length: 17 amino acids. Trimming removed 0 bases from V and 1 base from J, with 15 bases in between. This CDR3 reads CASSQDLGEAPNTEAFF. In DNA, the CDR3 is TGTGCCAGCAGCCAAGATCTTGGTGAGGCGCCGAACACTGAAGCTTTCTTT.

This clone has a single count. J is TRBJ2-5 and V is TRBV18, with D uncertain. V lost 3 bases, J lost 2 bases, and 7 bases lay in between. Germline values: CDR1 KGHSH, CDR2 LQKENI. This CDR3 is 13 amino acids long. The CDR3 protein is CASSPVAQETQYF. DNA of the CDR3: TGTGCCAGCTCACCCGTGGCTCAAGAGACCCAGTACTTC.

V usage is TRBV5-1 and J usage is TRBJ2-7, with 9 bases lining up with TRBD1. This CDR3 has 15 amino acids. Germline V gives CDR1 SGHRS, CDR2 YFSETQ. The junction had 4 bases not matched to a gene; V was cut back by 0 bases and J by 3 bases. CDR3 sequence: CASSLAAGQGYEQYV. CDR3 DNA: TGCGCCAGCAGCTTGGCCGCGGGACAGGGCTACGAGCAGTACGTC.

V and J are TRBV28 and TRBJ2-6; the match to TRBD1 covers 8 bases. This CDR3 has 13 residues. CDR1 is MDHEN, CDR2 SYDVKM, per germline. V trimming: 5 bases; J trimming: 13 bases; junction bases outside the gene matches: 7. CDR3: CASSRQGLKVLTF. The CDR3 DNA is TGTGCCAGCAGTCGACAGGGGCTCAAGGTCCTGACTTTC. The full variable domain, rest sourced from reference TRBV28 and TRBJ2-6, is DVKVTQSSRYLVKRTGEKVFLECVQDMDHENMFWYRQDPGLGLRLIYFSYDVKMKEKGDIPEGYSVSREKKERFSLILESASTNQTSMYLCASSRQGLKVLTFGAGSRLTVL.

The chain uses TRBV5-1 and TRBJ1-4; TRBD1 might be the D (5 bases). Trimming left V 2 bases short and J 7 bases short, with 15 bases between. The germline V gene has CDR1 SGHRS and CDR2 YFSETQ. CDR3 size: 15 residues. CDR3 sequence (DNA): TGCGCCAGCAGCTTAGACGAGGGGAGGAGTGAAAAACTGTTTTTT. It yields the protein CASSLDEGRSEKLFF.

This clone was counted a single time. The chain recombines TRBV7-9 with TRBJ2-2; TRBD1 aligns across 10 bases. CDR3 length equals 18 residues. V dropped 5 bases and J dropped 1; count of bases not matched to a gene: 10. CDR1 and CDR2 from the germline V gene are SEHNR and FQNEAQ (reference sequence). CDR3 in DNA: TGTGCCAGCAGCCACCCGGGACAGGGGTTTCTGAACACCGGGGAGCTGTTTTTT. Its translation is CASSHPGQGFLNTGELFF.

This clone was found once. This chain uses TRBV3-1 (or the pseudogene TRBV3-2) with TRBJ2-5; TRBD2 matches at 9 bases. The J segment lost 4 bases and the V segment lost 3 bases, leaving 3 bases of the junction unmatched. The CDR3 is 14 residues long. Germline values: CDR1 LGHDT, CDR2 YNNKEL (reference sequence). The CDR3 reads CASSQASGAETQYF. CDR3 nucleotide sequence: TGTGCCAGCAGCCAGGCTAGCGGGGCAGAGACCCAGTACTTC.

This clone was detected a few times. The V and J genes are TRBV18 and TRBJ1-5; D may be TRBD1 (5 bases). The CDR3 is 14 residues long. Deletions cut 3 bases from V and 3 bases from J, with 9 bases between. The germline gives CDR1 KGHSH, CDR2 LQKENI. The CDR3 loop is CASSPGGDNQPQHF. Written as DNA, the CDR3 is TGTGCCAGCTCACCCGGGGGGGACAATCAGCCCCAGCATTTT.

V is TRBV7-9 and J is TRBJ1-2; 8 bases align to TRBD1. This CDR3 has 13 amino acids. Looked up from germline, CDR1 is SEHNR and CDR2 is FQNEAQ (reference sequence). V was clipped by 5 bases and J by 4 bases; unmatched bases: 3. CDR3 sequence (DNA): TGTGCCAGCAGCCCACAGGGGGTCTATGGCTACACCTTC. It encodes CASSPQGVYGYTF.

The chain's CDR3 is CASSTWGAGTEAFF. In nucleotides, the CDR3 is TGTGCCAGCAGCACTTGGGGGGCGGGCACTGAAGCTTTCTTT. This chain uses TRBV28 with TRBJ1-1, with a tentative D call TRBD1 (6 bases). Trimming cost V 6 bases and J 4 bases, with 15 bases left between them. Germline CDR1 and CDR2: MDHEN and SYDVKM. This CDR3 comprises 14 residues.

The rearrangement joins TRBV10-3 to TRBJ2-7, with 7 bases that match TRBD2. This CDR3 has 15 amino acids. V was pared by 4 bases and J by 4 bases, with 10 bases of the junction left unmatched. Germline CDR1 reads ENHRY; CDR2 reads SYGVKD. The CDR3 reads CAISALAGAGYEQYF. CDR3 nucleotide sequence: TGTGCCATCAGTGCATTAGCGGGCGCTGGATACGAGCAGTACTTC.

V gene TRBV27 combines with J gene TRBJ1-1; 8 nucleotides align to TRBD1. The CDR3 runs 14 residues. The trim removed 5 bases at V and 3 bases at J, leaving 5 bases unmatched. Germline V gene sequence: CDR1 MNHEY, CDR2 SMNVEV (reference sequence). This CDR3 reads CASSVTGGYTEAFF. The CDR3 DNA is TGTGCCAGCAGTGTAACAGGGGGTTACACTGAAGCTTTCTTT.

This chain connects TRBV5-1 to TRBJ2-1; D perhaps matches TRBD2 (6 bases). Trimming took 0 bases from V and 10 from J, leaving 17 bases between them. The CDR3 is made up of 15 amino acids. CDR1 is SGHRS and CDR2 is YFSETQ in the germline V gene. The CDR3 nucleotides are TGCGCCAGCAGCTTGGTCGGGGGACCTACGGGGGAGCAGTTCTTC. This codes for CASSLVGGPTGEQFF. The full variable domain, its missing parts supplied by reference TRBV5-1 and TRBJ2-1, is KAGVTQTPRYLIKTRGQQVTLSCSPISGHRSVSWYQQTPGQGLQFLFEYFSETQRNKGNFPGRFSGRQFSNSRSEMNVSTLELGDSALYLCASSLVGGPTGEQFFGPGTRLTVL.

This clone appeared once. The rearrangement joins TRBV5-6 to TRBJ1-3; weak D call: TRBD1 (5 bases). V dropped 3 bases and J dropped 0 bases, with 7 bases sitting between them. This CDR3 region has 14 residues. In germline, CDR1 is SGHDT, CDR2 YYEEEE. As DNA, the CDR3 is TGTGCCAGCAGCTCCGGGGGCTCTGGAAACACCATATATTTT. This sequence encodes CASSSGGSGNTIYF.

The CDR3 protein is CASARLAAFDEQFF. In DNA form, the CDR3 reads TGTGCCAGCGCAAGACTAGCGGCCTTCGATGAGCAGTTCTTC. The chain uses TRBV5-6 and TRBJ2-1; 9 bases are a match to TRBD2. Germline CDR1 reads SGHDT; CDR2 reads YYEEEE. V shed 7 bases, J shed 8 bases, and the junction held 10 bases outside the gene matches. This CDR3 is built from 14 residues.

The rearrangement uses TRBV5-1 and TRBJ2-7; D is perhaps TRBD1 or TRBD2 (5 bases each). The CDR3 spans 18 residues. The germline V gene encodes CDR1 SGHRS and CDR2 YFSETQ. Trimming took off 0 bases at V and 2 bases at J, with 21 bases between the two ends. CDR3 protein: CASSLDVPGPQNTYEQYF. The DNA of the CDR3 is TGCGCCAGCAGCTTGGACGTGCCGGGACCCCAAAATACCTACGAGCAGTACTTC.

This sequence joins TRBV4-3 and TRBJ1-4; TRBD1 might be the D (5 bases). The V gene lost 1 base and the J gene lost 8 bases, with 14 bases spanning the gap. CDR3 length: 15 amino acids. Germline V gives CDR1 LGHNA, CDR2 YSLEER. CDR3 protein: CASSQVEGAGEKLFF. The CDR3 DNA sequence: TGCGCCAGCAGCCAAGTCGAAGGGGCAGGAGAAAAACTGTTTTTT.

V usage is TRBV5-1 and J usage is TRBJ2-3, with TRBD2 matching over 7 bases. CDR1 is SGHRS, CDR2 YFSETQ, per germline. CDR3 length: 15 residues. Trimming at V came to 6 bases and at J to 6 bases, leaving 13 bases not matched to a gene. This CDR3 reads CASTPGTTLMDTQYF. In DNA form, the CDR3 reads TGCGCCAGCACCCCGGGGACTACCCTCATGGATACGCAGTATTTT.

This chain links TRBV10-2 with TRBJ2-3; 12 bases line up with TRBD2. The J segment lost 2 bases and the V segment lost 6 bases, leaving 6 bases of the junction unmatched. The CDR3 is 16 amino acids. Germline V gene data show CDR1 as WSHSY and CDR2 as SAAADI. CDR3 residues: CASRVTSGGLTDTQYF. Written as DNA, the CDR3 is TGCGCCAGCAGGGTGACTAGCGGGGGCCTCACAGATACGCAGTATTTT.

This CDR3 is CSVEGWTGNTEAFF. The CDR3, as DNA: TGCAGCGTTGAGGGTTGGACAGGGAACACTGAAGCTTTCTTT. The chain joins TRBV29-1 to TRBJ1-1, with 7 bases fitting TRBD1. The CDR3 extends over 14 amino acids. After removal of 3 bases from V and 1 base from J, the junction contained 5 bases not matched to a gene. CDR1 is SQVTM and CDR2 is ANQGSEA in the germline V gene.

The chain has TRBV6-5 and TRBJ2-7, with TRBD2 matching over 8 bases. Germline V gives CDR1 MNHEY, CDR2 SVGAGI. V lost 2 bases and J lost 3; bases outside the gene matches: 6. There are 15 residues in the CDR3. CDR3 DNA sequence: TGTGCCAGCAGTTACCAAGTAGCGGGATTCTACGAGCAGTACTTC. Amino acid sequence: CASSYQVAGFYEQYF.

V gene TRBV10-1 combines with J gene TRBJ1-2; 10 nucleotides agree with TRBD1. The V and J ends lost 6 bases and 5 bases, in that order; junction bases with no gene match: 6. The CDR3 length is 14 residues. The germline V gene has CDR1 WNHNN and CDR2 SYGVQD (reference sequence). CDR3 region: CASRDRGLDYGYTF. CDR3 in DNA: TGCGCCAGCAGGGACAGGGGGTTAGATTATGGCTACACCTTC.

This chain connects TRBV19 to TRBJ2-1; D is unclear. The CDR3 covers 15 residues. V lost 7 bases and J lost 3, with 16 bases in between. The V gene's germline CDR1 is LNHDA and CDR2 SQIVND (reference sequence). The CDR3: CASTEAVSNYNEQFF. In nucleotides, the CDR3 is TGTGCCAGTACCGAAGCTGTGTCGAACTACAATGAGCAGTTCTTC.